This T cell receptor (beta chain) was captured in a study of metastatic and nonmetastatic thyroid tumors. The wider study: Both malignant and benign thyroid patients supplied peripheral blood and tumor or nodule tissue samples, across which the repertoires of these patients were then compared.

Findings and limits, study-wide: Reports indicated that malignant thyroid tumors showed significantly higher TCR beta diversity than benign nodules did, in blood and tumor.

V lost 5 bases and J 6 bases, leaving 16 bases between the germline ends. The CDR3 sequence is 13 residues long. Germline CDR1 reads DFQATT; CDR2 reads SNEGSKA (reference sequence). Original handling: What underpinned the distant-metastasis classifier for papillary thyroid cancer was the set of CDR3 differences across clinicopathological groups. Via MiXCR, TCRdb re-called the PCR reads. The V and J calls and clone size come from TCRdb's table, not from the authors' own analysis. The sample records under 35,000 clones, around a quarter being singletons. About this clone itself: The antigen remains unidentified.

Every patient was untreated before thyroid surgery. This sequence joins TRBV20-1 and TRBJ1-1, with D perhaps matching TRBD1 (5 bases). The source material was blood. This TCR derives from a female donor with papillary thyroid cancer or a benign thyroid nodule (not recorded which). Some clones in this sample may be carry-over from other donors' samples. CDR3 sequence (DNA): TGCAGTGCTGCGGGGCAGATGAAAGCTGAAGCTTTCTTT. Encoded protein: CSAAGQMKAEAFF.